The clone carrying this TCR beta chain is large within its sample. This record belongs to a study of circulating CD8 cells and anti-PD-1 response in melanoma. On the study more broadly: Responders had complete or partial responses; non-responders had stable or progressive disease.

Trimming took 7 bases from V and 3 from J, leaving 22 bases between them. The CDR3 totals 16 residues. Germline assignment: CDR1 MDHEN and CDR2 SYDVKM. Each library started from roughly 15 ng of total RNA using the QIAseq Immune Repertoire TCR panel. TCRdb reprocessed the reads via MiXCR and lists one record per CDR3 protein. The sample holds around 470 distinct CDR3 sequences, 13% to 15% seen once. Sorting of live CD3+CD8+TCRalphabeta+ cells by PD-1 and/or TIGIT gave four subsets. Material: CD8+ T cells from PBMCs, obtained at baseline or after one month of anti-PD-1 therapy (not recorded which). The genes are TRBV28 and TRBJ2-7, with no clear D. The TCR was taken from a human donor with melanoma. CDR3 nucleotide sequence: TGTGCCAGCACCCCCTTGCACGGCCGCTGGGGCTACGAGCAGTACTTC. This codes for CASTPLHGRWGYEQYF.